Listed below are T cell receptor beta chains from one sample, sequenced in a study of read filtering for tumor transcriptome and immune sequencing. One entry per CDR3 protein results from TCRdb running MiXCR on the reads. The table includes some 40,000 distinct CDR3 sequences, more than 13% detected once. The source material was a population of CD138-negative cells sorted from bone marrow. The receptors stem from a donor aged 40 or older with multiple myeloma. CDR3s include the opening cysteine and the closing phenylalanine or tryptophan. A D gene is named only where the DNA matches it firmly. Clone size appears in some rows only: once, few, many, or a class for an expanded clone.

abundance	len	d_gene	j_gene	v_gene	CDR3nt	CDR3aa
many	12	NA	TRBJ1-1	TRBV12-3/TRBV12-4	TGTGCCAGCACCCTGGGGAACACTGAAGCTTTCTTT	CASTLGNTEAFF
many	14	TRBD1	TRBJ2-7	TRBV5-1	TGCGCCAGCAGCACGGGACAGGTGGGATACGAGCAGTACTTC	CASSTGQVGYEQYF
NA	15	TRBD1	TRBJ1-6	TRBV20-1	TGCAGTGCTAAGGACAGGGGATTTATGGATTCATCCCTCCACTTT	CSAKDRGFMDSSLHF
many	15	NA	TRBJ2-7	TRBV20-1	TGCAGTGCCCTAGGTCAACGGTCAAGCTCCTACGAGCAGTACTTC	CSALGQRSSSYEQYF
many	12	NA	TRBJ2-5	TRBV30	TGTGCCTGGAGTGTAAGGGGTGAGACCCAGTACTTC	CAWSVRGETQYF
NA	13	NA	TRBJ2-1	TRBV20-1	TGCAGTGCTAGAGACGCCCGAAGGGGTGAGCAGTTCTTC	CSARDARRGEQFF
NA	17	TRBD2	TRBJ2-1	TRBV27	TGTGCCAGCAGTTTATCGACCGGACTAGCGGAAGGATACAGGCAGACCTTC	CASSLSTGLAEGYRQTF
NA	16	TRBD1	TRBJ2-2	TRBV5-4	TGTGCCAGCAGAGAAAGCCGGGACAGGGCCACCGGGGAGCTGTTTTTT	CASRESRDRATGELFF
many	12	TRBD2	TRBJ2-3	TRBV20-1	TGCAGTGGTTCTGGGGGGGAGGATACGCAGTATTTT	CSGSGGEDTQYF
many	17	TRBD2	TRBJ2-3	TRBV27	TGTGCCAGCAGAAACCTTGGTATGGGGGGGGGAACAGATACGCAGTATTTT	CASRNLGMGGGTDTQYF
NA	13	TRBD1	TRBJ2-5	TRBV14	TGTGCCAGCAGCCCCAGGGGGCGAGAGACCCAGTACTTC	CASSPRGRETQYF
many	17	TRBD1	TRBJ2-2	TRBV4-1	TGCGCCAGCAGCCAAACCTGGGACAGGGGGTCGGCCGGGGAGCTGTTTTTT	CASSQTWDRGSAGELFF
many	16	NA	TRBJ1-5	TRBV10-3	TGTGCCATCAGTGAGTCAAAATGGGGTAGCAATCAGCCCCAGCATTTT	CAISESKWGSNQPQHF
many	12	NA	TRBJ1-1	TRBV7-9	TGTGCCAGCAGCCGTAAGGGGGAAAAAGCTTTCTTT	CASSRKGEKAFF
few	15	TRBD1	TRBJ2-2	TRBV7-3	TGTGCCAGCAGCCCCAGACAGGGGTTCACCGGGGAGCTGTTTTTT	CASSPRQGFTGELFF
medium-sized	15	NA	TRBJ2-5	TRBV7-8	TGTGCCAGCAGCTTACGGCAGGGGCCATCTGAGACCCAGTACTTC	CASSLRQGPSETQYF
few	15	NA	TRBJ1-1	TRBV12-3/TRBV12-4	TGTGCCAGCAGTTTAAGTGCCGGGGTGAACACTGAAGCTTTCTTT	CASSLSAGVNTEAFF
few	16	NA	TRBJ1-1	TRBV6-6	TGTGCCAGCAGCCGTGGGGTGGGGGCAATGAACACTGAAGCTTTCTTT	CASSRGVGAMNTEAFF
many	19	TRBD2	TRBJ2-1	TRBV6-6	TGTGCCAGCAGTTACATGCGGGGGGACAAAATCAGCTCCTACAATGAGCAGTTCTTC	CASSYMRGDKISSYNEQFF
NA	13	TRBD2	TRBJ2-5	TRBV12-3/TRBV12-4	TGTGCCAGCAGCACGGGGGGGCCCGAGACCCAGTACTTC	CASSTGGPETQYF
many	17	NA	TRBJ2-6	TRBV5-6	TGTGCCAGCAGCTTGGTCGGCTTCCCATCTGGGGCCAACGTCCTGACTTTC	CASSLVGFPSGANVLTF
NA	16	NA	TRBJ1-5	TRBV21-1	TGTGCCAGCACCCCCCCCCCGACAGGGCTGGAGCAGCCCCAGCATTTT	CASTPPPTGLEQPQHF
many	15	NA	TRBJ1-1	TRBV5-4	TGTGCCAGCAGCGGCCGAAGAGGGGGGAGCACTGAAGCTTTCTTT	CASSGRRGGSTEAFF
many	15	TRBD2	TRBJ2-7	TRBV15	TGTGCCACCAGCGGGGACGGCGGGAGGGCCGACGAGCAGTACTTC	CATSGDGGRADEQYF
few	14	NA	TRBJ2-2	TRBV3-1	TGTGCCAGCAGCCAAGGACAGCAGACCGGGGAGCTGTTTTTT	CASSQGQQTGELFF
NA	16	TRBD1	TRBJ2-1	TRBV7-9	TGTGCCAGCAGACCCTCCGGGACAGGGGGCTACAATGAGCAGTTCTTC	CASRPSGTGGYNEQFF
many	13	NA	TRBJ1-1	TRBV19	TGTGCCAGTACCCGTCGCGAGGGTAGGGAAGCTTTCTTT	CASTRREGREAFF
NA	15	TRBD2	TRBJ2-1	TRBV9	TGTGCCAGCAGCTCGCGGACTAGCGGCTACAATGAGCAGTTCTTC	CASSSRTSGYNEQFF
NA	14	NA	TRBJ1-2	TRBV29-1	TGCGGCGCTGAAGATCCCAGAAACTTCTATGGCTACACCTTC	CGAEDPRNFYGYTF
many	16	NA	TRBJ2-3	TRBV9	TGTGCCAGCAGCGTAGAGAGGGCAGGGGCGAGAGATACGCAGTATTTT	CASSVERAGARDTQYF
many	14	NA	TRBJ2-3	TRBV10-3	TGTGCCATCAGTGAGGGCCTTACGGGGGATACGCAGTATTTT	CAISEGLTGDTQYF
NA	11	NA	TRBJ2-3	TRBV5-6	TGTGCCAGCAGCTTGGACGAGGCGCAGTATTTT	CASSLDEAQYF
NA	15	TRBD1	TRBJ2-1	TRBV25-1	TGTGCGAGCAGTGTAGTAGACAGGGGGTTCAGGGAGCAGTTCTTC	CASSVVDRGFREQFF
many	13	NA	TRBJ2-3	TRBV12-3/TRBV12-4	TGTGCCAGCACTACTAGCCTCGGGGATACGCAGTATTTT	CASTTSLGDTQYF
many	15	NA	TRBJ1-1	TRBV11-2	TGTGCCAGCAGCTTAGCTGCAGGGGCCGTGACTGAAGCTTTCTTT	CASSLAAGAVTEAFF
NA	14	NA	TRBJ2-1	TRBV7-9	TGTGCCAGCAGCTTGGAGACAGGTATTAATGAGCAGTCCTTC	CASSLETGINEQSF
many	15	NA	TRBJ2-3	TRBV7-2	TGTGCCAGCAGCAAGACTACGGGTAGGACAGATACGCAGTATTTT	CASSKTTGRTDTQYF
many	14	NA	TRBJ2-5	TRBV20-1	TGCAGTGCTAGGCGGGTGAGACTCCAAGAGACCCAGTACTTC	CSARRVRLQETQYF
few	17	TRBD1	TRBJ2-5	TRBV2	TGTGCCAGCAGTGAAGCACCTTTCGGGACAGGGAAAGAGACCCAGTACTTC	CASSEAPFGTGKETQYF
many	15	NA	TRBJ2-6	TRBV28	TGTGCCAGCAGTCAAGGGGGCTCTGGGGCCAACGTCCTGACTTTC	CASSQGGSGANVLTF
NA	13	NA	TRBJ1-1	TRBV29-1	TGCAGCGTTGATAAGGGGGGTAACACTGAAGCTTTCTTT	CSVDKGGNTEAFF
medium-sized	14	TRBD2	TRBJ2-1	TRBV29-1	TGCAGCGTCGGGGCTAGCGGGAGTAGGGATGAGCAGTTCTTC	CSVGASGSRDEQFF
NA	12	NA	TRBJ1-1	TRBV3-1	TGTGCCAGCAGCCAGACAGGCATTGAAGCTTTCTTT	CASSQTGIEAFF
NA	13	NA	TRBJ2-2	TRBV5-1	TGCGCCAGCAGCGCGCCGACCACCGGGGAGCTGTTTTTT	CASSAPTTGELFF
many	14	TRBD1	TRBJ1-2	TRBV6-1	TGTGCCAGCAGTCAAACGACAGGGGATTATGGCTACACCTTC	CASSQTTGDYGYTF
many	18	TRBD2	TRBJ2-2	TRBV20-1	TGCAGTGCTAGAGATCTCGCTAGCGGGGGGCCGAACACCGGGGAGCTGTTTTTT	CSARDLASGGPNTGELFF
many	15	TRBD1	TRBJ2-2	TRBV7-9	TGTGCCAGCAGCCGGGACAGGGTCAACACCGGGGAGCTGTTTTTT	CASSRDRVNTGELFF
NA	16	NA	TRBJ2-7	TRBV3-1	TGTGGCAGCAGCCAAGGGACTTTTCGGCAGCAATACGAGCAGTACTTC	CGSSQGTFRQQYEQYF
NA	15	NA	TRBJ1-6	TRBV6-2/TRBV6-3	TGTGCCAGCAGCCAAACCGGGACTGGATTTTCACCCCTCCCCTTT	CASSQTGTGFSPLPF
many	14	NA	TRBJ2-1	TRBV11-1	TGTGCCAGCAGGGGCCCAAGCTCCTACAATGAGCAGTTCTTC	CASRGPSSYNEQFF
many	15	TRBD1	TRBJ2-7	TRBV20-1	TGCAGTGCTAGAGCCCCAGCGACAGGGACGGGCGAGCAGTACTTC	CSARAPATGTGEQYF
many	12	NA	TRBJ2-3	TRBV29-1	TGCAGCGTTGGAGCTGGTGGAGATACGCAGTATTTT	CSVGAGGDTQYF
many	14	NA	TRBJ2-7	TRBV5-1	TGCGCCAGCAGCCCCGGGACTGACTCCTACGAGCAGTACTTC	CASSPGTDSYEQYF
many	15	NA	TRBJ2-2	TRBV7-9	TGTGCCAGCAGCTTTGTCGGACAGCTCACCGGGGAGCTGTTTTTT	CASSFVGQLTGELFF